Described below is a single TCR beta chain sequence and its context. The data were taken from a study of a mutant IDH1 vaccine in newly diagnosed glioma. This table comes from immunoSEQ multiplex PCR, and its TCRdb copy is limited to in-frame clones, with some not included. The sample has 50,000 to 65,000 clones; roughly 80% are singletons. The CDR3 consists of 15 residues. The V end lost 3 bases, the J end lost 7 bases, and 14 bases lay between the germline ends. CDR1 is SGDLS and CDR2 is YYNGEE in the germline V gene. Time point noted: baseline, week 1 (first vaccination visit). Treatment meaning: pre-vaccination baseline after standard-of-care therapy.

The chain is built from TRBV9 and TRBJ1-6; D is undetermined. Sequenced here: PBMCs, sampled from a glioma patient treated with radiotherapy, temozolomide or both. The receptor comes from a woman aged 40 to 49 with glioma. Here the CDR3 reads CASSAHDQANSPLHF. The CDR3 region has the DNA TGTGCCAGCAGCGCCCACGACCAGGCAAATTCACCCCTCCACTTT.